The present entry profiles one T cell receptor beta chain with its context. The antigen remains unidentified. Trimming left V 3 bases short and J 2 bases short, with 10 bases between. The CDR3 loop spans 14 amino acids. From germline, CDR1 is WSHSY and CDR2 SAAADI. PCR employed 60 Vbeta and 13 Jbeta primers. Assay used: immunoSEQ multiplex PCR; TCRdb lists only in-frame clones, some missing. The data contain about 170,000 clones, approximately 72% of them singletons. The data originate from a study of cytomegalovirus exposure and HLA in healthy donors. Study observations and caveats: Rarity characterized most TCR sequences, yet some public TCRs appeared in many donors.

The sequence derives from a man aged 35 to 55 in good health and CMV-seropositive. This chain connects TRBV10-2 to TRBJ1-2; D is unresolved. Sequenced sample: PBMCs. CDR3: CASSDPGHNYGYTF. CDR3 DNA: TGCGCCAGCAGTGATCCAGGCCACAACTATGGCTACACCTTC.